This T cell receptor beta chain was recorded in a study of shared clonotypes between healthy human individuals. Study information: CD4 naive cells filled three plates per donor, CD4 memory three, CD8 naive two and CD8 memory one.

The method was immunoSEQ multiplex PCR; TCRdb's version includes in-frame clones alone and lacks a portion of them. The table lists around 1,900,000 clones, around 93% of them singletons. The germline CDR1 and CDR2 sequences are SEHNR and FQNEAQ (reference sequence). The CDR3 is 14 amino acids. Trimming took 3 bases from V and 6 from J, leaving 11 bases between them. CD45RO-negative CD8 cells positively selected for CCR7 made up the naive population, which excluded terminally differentiated effector memory CD45RA+ cells. Sequences were obtained from naive CD8+ T cells from PBMCs. The chain links TRBV7-9 to TRBJ2-2; D gene ambiguous. The receptor was derived from a man between 18 and 29 years old in good health. Some clones in this sample may be carry-over from other donors' samples. CDR3 amino acids: CASSFPPLSGELFF. DNA for the CDR3: TGTGCCAGCAGCTTCCCCCCGTTGTCCGGGGAGCTGTTTTTT. The variable domain in full, with the rest retrieved from reference TRBV7-9 and TRBJ2-2, is DTGVSQNPRHKITKRGQNVTFRCDPISEHNRLYWYRQTLGQGPEFLTYFQNEAQLEKSRLLSDRFSAERPKGSFSTLEIQRTEQGDSAMYLCASSFPPLSGELFFGEGSRLTVL.